The entry below gives a single T cell receptor (beta chain) sequence along with its context. The antigen it recognizes is unknown. There are no base qualities to consult, and no much larger clone falls within one base. Whole blood was collected in K2EDTA tubes by collaborating institutions according to the institutions' own protocols. For TCRbeta analysis, collaborators shipped samples in one of three forms: frozen whole blood, isolated PBMCs, or DNA extracted from either of those sample types. The sample comes from a study of blood T cell repertoires in COVID-19 (dated by TCRdb to the early 2020s). With regard to the full study: Samples from collaborators originated in the United States, Italy and Spain and spanned both the acute and convalescent phases of COVID-19. The material from the prospective study consisted of cDNA or gDNA derived from T cells, B-cell-depleted T cells, or PBMCs. The dataset comprised deeply sampled blood TCRbeta repertoires from subjects exposed to, actively infected with, or recovered from COVID-19. The repertoires were released in a freely available public database intended as a resource for research on the immune response to SARS-CoV-2. Samples were obtained from the ongoing ImmuneRACE study (first 160 participants) and from roughly 1,300 subjects provided by 6 global collaborators. Nearly every sample came with metadata listing a de-identified subject ID, COVID-19 status, age in years and sex. Where HLA class I and class II types were available, the types were taken from metadata supplied by the sample provider, not from assay-based typing.

The investigation overall reported the following: The amount of clinical and demographic metadata varied by source and participant and was provided uncurated.

The immunoSEQ Assay, a bias-controlled multiplex PCR, was used to amplify TCRbeta CDR3 regions from genomic DNA. As for how the authors treated the data: The number of nucleated cells in each sample was estimated by amplification of reference gene primers within the assay. Sequence reads were collapsed and filtered to measure the absolute abundance of every unique TCRbeta CDR3 rearrangement. For each sample, productive Simpson clonality was calculated by taking the square root of Simpson's diversity index across productive rearrangements. Not all clones reach the TCRdb copy of this immuneACCESS table, which keeps in-frame sequences only. Checked studies attribute under half of the gap to unresolved V genes and leave the rest unexplained. V and J calls and clone size follow that table, whereas D and trimming were derived from the DNA. This sample holds roughly 78,000 clones; approximately 85% were observed only once. The ten biggest clones cover about 27% of the sample.

The germline V gene gives CDR1 as LGHNT and CDR2 as FRNRAP. V sheds 7 bases and J sheds 1 base, leaving 10 bases between their ends. Including the terminal cysteine and phenylalanine, the CDR3 comprises 13 residues. Only the CDR3 portion is preserved as DNA: 39 bases, with reading frame beginning at the first base. The rearranged segments are TRBV12-5 and TRBJ1-1; the D segment could be TRBD1, given 6 matching bases. Sequenced material: peripheral blood. This receptor was identified in a man in his fifties or sixties with acute or convalescent COVID-19. The CDR3 loop reads CASEEQGNTEAFF. In nucleotides, the sequence is TGTGCTAGTGAAGAACAGGGGAACACTGAAGCTTTCTTT.